This T cell receptor beta chain was identified during a study of T-cell reconstitution after alpha-beta-depleted transplantation in children. Findings of the study overall: As was reported, about two months after transplant, alpha-beta T cells came from several hundred expanded graft clones.

In the case of this clonotype: Its target is not known.

Preparation of the TCRbeta library was carried out with unique molecular identifiers. TCRdb called the PCR reads again in MiXCR, with one record for every CDR3 protein. This repertoire shows 350,000 to 500,000 distinct CDR3 sequences, over 40% found once; its top ten account for roughly a quarter. The TCR comes from a girl aged 2 to 9 with aplastic anemia, due to receive a stem cell transplant. This sample comprised PBMCs, obtained before TCRalphabeta/CD19-depleted stem cell transplant.

CDR3 loop: CASSYGVLGYGYTF. CDR3 nucleotide sequence: TGTGCCAGCAGTTACGGCGTTTTGGGCTATGGCTACACCTTC. The V call is TRBV6-5, the J call TRBJ1-2, with unresolved D. Per the germline V gene, CDR1 is MNHEY and CDR2 is SVGAGI. V was trimmed by 2 bases and J by 4 bases, leaving 11 bases between them. There are 14 residues in the CDR3.